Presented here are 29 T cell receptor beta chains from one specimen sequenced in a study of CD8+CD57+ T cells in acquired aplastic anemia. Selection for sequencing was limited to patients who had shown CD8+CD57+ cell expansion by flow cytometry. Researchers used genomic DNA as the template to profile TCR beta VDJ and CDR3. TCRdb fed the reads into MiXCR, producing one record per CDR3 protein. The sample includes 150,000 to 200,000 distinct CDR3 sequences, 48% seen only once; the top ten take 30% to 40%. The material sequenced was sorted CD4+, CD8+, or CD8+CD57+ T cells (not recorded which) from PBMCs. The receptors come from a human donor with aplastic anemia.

CDR3 nucleotides: TGTGCCAGTAGTATAAGTCAAGGGCCCCAGCATTTT. As protein: CASSISQGPQHF. V gene TRBV19 combines with J gene TRBJ1-5; no definite D call. The length of the CDR3 is 12 residues. The V end lost 2 bases, the J end lost 9 bases, and 8 bases lay between the germline ends. Germline V gene data show CDR1 as LNHDA and CDR2 as SQIVND (reference sequence).

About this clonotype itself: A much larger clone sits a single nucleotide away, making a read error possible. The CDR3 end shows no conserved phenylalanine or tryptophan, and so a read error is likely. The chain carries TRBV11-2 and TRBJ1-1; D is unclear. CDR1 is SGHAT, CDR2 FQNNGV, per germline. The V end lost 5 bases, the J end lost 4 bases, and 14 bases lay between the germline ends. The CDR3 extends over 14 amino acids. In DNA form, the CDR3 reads TGTGCCAGCAGCCCCGGGCCTCCCTCCACTGAAGCTTTCCTT. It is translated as CASSPGPPSTEAFL.

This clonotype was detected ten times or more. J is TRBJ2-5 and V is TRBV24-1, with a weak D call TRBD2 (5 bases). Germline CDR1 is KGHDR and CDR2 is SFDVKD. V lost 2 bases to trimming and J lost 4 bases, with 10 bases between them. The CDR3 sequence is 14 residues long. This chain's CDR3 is CATSDSGLGETQYF. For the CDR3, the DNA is TGTGCCACCAGTGATTCCGGACTCGGAGAGACCCAGTACTTC.

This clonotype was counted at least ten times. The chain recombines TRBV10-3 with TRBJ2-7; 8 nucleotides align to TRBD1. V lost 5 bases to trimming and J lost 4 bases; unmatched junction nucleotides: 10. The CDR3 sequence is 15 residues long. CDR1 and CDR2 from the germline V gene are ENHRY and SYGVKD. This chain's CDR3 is CAISPQGAVGYEQYF. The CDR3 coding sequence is TGTGCCATCAGTCCGCAGGGGGCAGTCGGGTACGAGCAGTACTTC.

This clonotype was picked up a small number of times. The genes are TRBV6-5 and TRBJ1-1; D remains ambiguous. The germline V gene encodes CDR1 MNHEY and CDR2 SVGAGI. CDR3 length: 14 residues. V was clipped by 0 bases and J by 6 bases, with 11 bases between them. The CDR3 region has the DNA TGTGCCAGCAGTTACTCGGGGAGGGCTGCTGAAGCTTTCTTT. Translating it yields CASSYSGRAAEAFF.

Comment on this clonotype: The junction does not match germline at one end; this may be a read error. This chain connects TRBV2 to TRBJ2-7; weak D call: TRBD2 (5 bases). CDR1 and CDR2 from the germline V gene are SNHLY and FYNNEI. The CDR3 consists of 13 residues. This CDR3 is CASGEADVYEQYF. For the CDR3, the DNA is TGTGCCAGCGGTGAAGCGGACGTCTACGAGCAGTACTTC.

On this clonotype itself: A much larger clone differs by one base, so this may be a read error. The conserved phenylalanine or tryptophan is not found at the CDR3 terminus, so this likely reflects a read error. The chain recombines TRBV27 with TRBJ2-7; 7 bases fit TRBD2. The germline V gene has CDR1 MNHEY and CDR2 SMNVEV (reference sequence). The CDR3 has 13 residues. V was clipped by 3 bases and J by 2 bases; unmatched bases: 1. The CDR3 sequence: CASSLAGAYEQYS. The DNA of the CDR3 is TGTGCCAGCAGTTTGGCGGGAGCCTACGAGCAGTACTCC.

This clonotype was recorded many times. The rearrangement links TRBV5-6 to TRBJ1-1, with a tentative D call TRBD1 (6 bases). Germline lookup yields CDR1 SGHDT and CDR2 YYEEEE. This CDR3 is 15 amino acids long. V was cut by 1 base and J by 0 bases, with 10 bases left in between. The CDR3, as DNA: TGTGCCAGCAGCTTGTCTGGGGGCGTGAACACTGAAGCTTTCTTT. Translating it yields CASSLSGGVNTEAFF.

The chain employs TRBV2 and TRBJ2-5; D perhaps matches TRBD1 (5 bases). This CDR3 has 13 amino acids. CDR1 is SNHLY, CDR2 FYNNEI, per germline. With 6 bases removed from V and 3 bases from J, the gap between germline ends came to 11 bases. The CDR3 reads CASRVGQKETQYF. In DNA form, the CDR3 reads TGTGCCAGCAGAGTAGGACAAAAAGAGACCCAGTACTTC.

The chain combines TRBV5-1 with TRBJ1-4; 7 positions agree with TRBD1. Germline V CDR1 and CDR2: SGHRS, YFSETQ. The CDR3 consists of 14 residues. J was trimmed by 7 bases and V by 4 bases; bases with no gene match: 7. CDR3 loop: CASSLGTAGEKLFF. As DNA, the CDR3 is TGCGCCAGCAGCCTCGGGACAGCCGGTGAAAAACTGTTTTTT.

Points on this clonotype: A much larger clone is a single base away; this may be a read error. CDR3 nucleotide sequence: TGTGCCAGCAGCCCGGAGGAAGGACCTAACTATGGCTACACCTTC. Translation gives CASSPEEGPNYGYTF. This sequence joins TRBV12-3 or TRBV12-4 and TRBJ1-2; D gene ambiguous. The V end was cut by 6 bases, the J end by 0 bases, with 14 bases between. The CDR3 is made up of 15 amino acids.

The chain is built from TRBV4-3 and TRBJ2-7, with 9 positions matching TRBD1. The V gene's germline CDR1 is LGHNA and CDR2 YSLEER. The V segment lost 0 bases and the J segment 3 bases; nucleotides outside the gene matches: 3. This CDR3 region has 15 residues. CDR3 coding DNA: TGCGCCAGCAGCCAAGAAGGGACAGGGAACTACGAGCAGTACTTC. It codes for CASSQEGTGNYEQYF.

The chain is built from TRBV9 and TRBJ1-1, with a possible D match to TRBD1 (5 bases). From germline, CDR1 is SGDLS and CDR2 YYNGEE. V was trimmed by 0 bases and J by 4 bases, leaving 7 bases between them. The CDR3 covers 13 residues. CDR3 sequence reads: CASSVGRGTEAFF. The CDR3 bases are TGTGCCAGCAGCGTAGGGAGGGGCACTGAAGCTTTCTTT. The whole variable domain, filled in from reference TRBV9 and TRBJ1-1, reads DSGVTQTPKHLITATGQRVTLRCSPRSGDLSVYWYQQSLDQGLQFLIQYYNGEERAKGNILERFSAQQFPDLHSELNLSSLELGDSALYFCASSVGRGTEAFFGQGTRLTVV.

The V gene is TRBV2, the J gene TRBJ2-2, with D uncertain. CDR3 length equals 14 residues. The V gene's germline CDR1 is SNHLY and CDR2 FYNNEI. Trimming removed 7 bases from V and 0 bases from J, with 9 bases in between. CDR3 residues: CASISRANTGELFF. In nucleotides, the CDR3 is TGTGCCAGCATCAGCAGAGCGAACACCGGGGAGCTGTTTTTT.

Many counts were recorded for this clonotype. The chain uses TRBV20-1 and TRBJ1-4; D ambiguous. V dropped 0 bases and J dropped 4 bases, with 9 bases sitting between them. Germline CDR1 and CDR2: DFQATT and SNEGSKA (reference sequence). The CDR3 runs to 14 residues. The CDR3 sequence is CSARDALLNEKLFF. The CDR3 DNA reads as TGCAGTGCTAGAGATGCACTGCTTAATGAAAAACTGTTTTTT.

The CDR3 DNA follows: TGCAGCGTAACAACAGGGGACTATGGCTACACCTTC. This codes for CSVTTGDYGYTF. The rearrangement joins TRBV29-1 to TRBJ1-2, with 7 bases aligning to TRBD1. Trimming took 6 bases from V and 3 from J; bases not matched to a gene: 4. Germline CDR1 is SQVTM and CDR2 is ANQGSEA. The CDR3 spans 12 residues.

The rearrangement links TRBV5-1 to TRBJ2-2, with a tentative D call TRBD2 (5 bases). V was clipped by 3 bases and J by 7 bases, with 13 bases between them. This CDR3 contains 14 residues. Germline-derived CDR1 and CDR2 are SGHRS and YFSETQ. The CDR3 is CASSYVGAGGELFF. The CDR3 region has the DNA TGCGCCAGCAGCTATGTGGGAGCTGGCGGGGAGCTGTTTTTT.

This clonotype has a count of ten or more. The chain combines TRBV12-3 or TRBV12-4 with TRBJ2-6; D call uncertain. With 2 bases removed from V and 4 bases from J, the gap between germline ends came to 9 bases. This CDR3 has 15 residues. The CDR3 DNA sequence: TGTGCCAGCAGTTTAACGATCTCAGGGGCCAACGTCCTGACTTTC. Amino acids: CASSLTISGANVLTF.

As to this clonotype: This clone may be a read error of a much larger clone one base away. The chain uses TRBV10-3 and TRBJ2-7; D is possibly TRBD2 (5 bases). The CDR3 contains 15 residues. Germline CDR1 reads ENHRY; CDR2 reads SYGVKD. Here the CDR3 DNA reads TGTGCCAGCAGTTCAGTACCGGGCCGCGGGTACGAGCAGTACTTC. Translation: CASSSVPGRGYEQYF.

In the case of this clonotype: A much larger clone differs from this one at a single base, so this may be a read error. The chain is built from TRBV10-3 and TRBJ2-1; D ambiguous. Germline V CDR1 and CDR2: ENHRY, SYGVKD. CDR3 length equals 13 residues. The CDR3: CAISEYAYNEQSF. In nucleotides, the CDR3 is TGTGCCATCAGTGAGTACGCCTACAATGAGCAGTCCTTC.

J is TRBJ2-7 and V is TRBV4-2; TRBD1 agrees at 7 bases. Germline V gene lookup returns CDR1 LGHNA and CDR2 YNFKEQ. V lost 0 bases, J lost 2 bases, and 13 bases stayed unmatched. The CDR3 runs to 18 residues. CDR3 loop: CASSQESYPGQITYEQYF. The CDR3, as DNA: TGTGCCAGCAGCCAAGAAAGTTATCCGGGACAGATTACCTACGAGCAGTACTTC.

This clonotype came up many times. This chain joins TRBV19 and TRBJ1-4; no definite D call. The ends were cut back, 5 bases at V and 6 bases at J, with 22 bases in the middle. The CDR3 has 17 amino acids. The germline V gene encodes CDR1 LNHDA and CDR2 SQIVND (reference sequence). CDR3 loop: CASSLSEVPSPDEKLFF. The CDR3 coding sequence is TGTGCCAGTAGTTTGAGCGAAGTACCTTCCCCGGATGAAAAACTGTTTTTT.

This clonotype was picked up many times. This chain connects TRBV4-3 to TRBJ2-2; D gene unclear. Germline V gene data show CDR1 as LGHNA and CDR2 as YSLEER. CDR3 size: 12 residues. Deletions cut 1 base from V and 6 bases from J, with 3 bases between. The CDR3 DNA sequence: TGCGCCAGCAGCCAAGTTTCCGGGGAGCTGTTTTTT. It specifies CASSQVSGELFF.

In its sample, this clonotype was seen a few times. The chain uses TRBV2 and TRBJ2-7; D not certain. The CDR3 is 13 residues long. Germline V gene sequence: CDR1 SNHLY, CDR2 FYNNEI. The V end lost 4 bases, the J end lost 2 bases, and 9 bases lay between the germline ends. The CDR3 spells CASSAGRTYEQYF. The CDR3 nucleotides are TGTGCCAGCAGTGCCGGCAGAACCTACGAGCAGTACTTC.

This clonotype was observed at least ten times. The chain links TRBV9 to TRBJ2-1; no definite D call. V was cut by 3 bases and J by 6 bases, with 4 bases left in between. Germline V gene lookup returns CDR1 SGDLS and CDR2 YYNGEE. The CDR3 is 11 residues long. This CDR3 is CASSAGNEQFF. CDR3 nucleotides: TGTGCCAGCAGCGCCGGCAATGAGCAGTTCTTC.

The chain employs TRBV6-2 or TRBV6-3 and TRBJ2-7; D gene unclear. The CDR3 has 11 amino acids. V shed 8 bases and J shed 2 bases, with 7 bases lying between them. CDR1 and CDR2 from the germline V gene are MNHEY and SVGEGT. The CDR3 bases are TGTGCCAGCGGACGTACCTACGAGCAGTACTTC. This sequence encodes CASGRTYEQYF.

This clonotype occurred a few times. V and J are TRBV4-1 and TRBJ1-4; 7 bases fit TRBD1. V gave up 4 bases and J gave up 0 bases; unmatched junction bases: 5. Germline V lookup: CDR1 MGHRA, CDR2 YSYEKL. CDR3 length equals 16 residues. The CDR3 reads CASSPDRAPTNEKLFF. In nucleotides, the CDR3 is TGCGCCAGCAGCCCCGACAGGGCCCCAACTAATGAAAAACTGTTTTTT.

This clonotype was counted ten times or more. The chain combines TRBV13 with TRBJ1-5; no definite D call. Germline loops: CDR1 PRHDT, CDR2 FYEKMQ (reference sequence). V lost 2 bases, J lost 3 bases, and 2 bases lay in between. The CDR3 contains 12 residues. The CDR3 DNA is TGTGCCAGCAGCTTAAACAATCAGCCCCAGCATTTT. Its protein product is CASSLNNQPQHF.

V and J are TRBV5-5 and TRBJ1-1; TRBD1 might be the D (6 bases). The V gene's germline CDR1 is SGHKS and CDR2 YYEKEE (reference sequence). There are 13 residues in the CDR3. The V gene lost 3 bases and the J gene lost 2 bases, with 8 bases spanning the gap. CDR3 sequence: CASSWGQNTEAFF. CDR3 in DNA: TGTGCCAGCAGCTGGGGACAAAACACTGAAGCTTTCTTT.